This T cell receptor beta chain was recorded in a study of blood T cell repertoires in COVID-19. Methods used by the authors: Scientists estimated how many nucleated cells there were by amplifying reference gene primers. The table came from immunoSEQ multiplex PCR; TCRdb's copy has only in-frame clones and leaves some out. The V and J calls and clone size come from that table; D and trimming were worked out from the DNA. The data contain around 180,000 clones, about 90% of them singletons. The TCR comes from a man aged 70-80 years with active or convalescent COVID-19. Sequencing input: peripheral blood.

The CDR3 bases are TGTGCCAGCAGAGGACCGACAGGGGCCAATGAGCAGTTCTTC. This encodes CASRGPTGANEQFF. The V gene is TRBV2, the J gene TRBJ2-1; TRBD1 matches at 8 bases. Germline V gene sequence: CDR1 SNHLY, CDR2 FYNNEI. V lost 6 bases to trimming and J lost 6 bases; unmatched junction nucleotides: 7. The CDR3 is made up of 14 amino acids. Looking up the rest from reference TRBV2 and TRBJ2-1 gives the full variable domain: EPEVTQTPSHQVTQMGQEVILRCVPISNHLYFYWYRQILGQKVEFLVSFYNNEISEKSEIFDDQFSVERPDGSNFTLKIRSTKLEDSAMYFCASRGPTGANEQFFGPGTRLTVL.